The clone carrying this TCR beta chain was counted once. CDR3 length equals 17 residues. The V and J ends lost 3 bases and 4 bases, in that order; junction bases with no gene match: 13. Germline lookup yields CDR1 SGHRS and CDR2 YFSETQ. The entry originates in a study of blood T cells in healthy people across ages. A sample-barcoded 5' primer and a J-beta primer mix were used in a second PCR of roughly 6 to 11 cycles. A template-switch adaptor that had 12 random nucleotides put a tag on each cDNA molecule. A single record per CDR3 protein comes from TCRdb applying MiXCR to the 5' RACE reads. The table records 1.2 million to 1.5 million distinct CDR3 sequences, approximately 59% of them present only once.

This receptor was obtained from a man younger than 35 in good health. V usage is TRBV5-1 and J usage is TRBJ2-5, with 9 nucleotides matching TRBD2. Sequencing was performed on blood. Here the CDR3 reads CASSSESIAGVLETQYF. CDR3 coding DNA: TGCGCCAGCAGCTCAGAGTCTATAGCGGGAGTGCTAGAGACCCAGTACTTC.